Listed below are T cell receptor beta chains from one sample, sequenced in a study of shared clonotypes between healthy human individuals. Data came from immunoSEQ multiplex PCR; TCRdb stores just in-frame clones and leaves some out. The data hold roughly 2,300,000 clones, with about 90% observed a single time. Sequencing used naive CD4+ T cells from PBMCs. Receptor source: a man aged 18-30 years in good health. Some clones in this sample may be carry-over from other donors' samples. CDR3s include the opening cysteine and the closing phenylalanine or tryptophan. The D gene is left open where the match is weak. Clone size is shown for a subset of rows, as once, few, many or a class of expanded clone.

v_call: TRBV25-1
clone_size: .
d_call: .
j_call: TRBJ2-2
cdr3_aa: CASSESRIQNTGELFF

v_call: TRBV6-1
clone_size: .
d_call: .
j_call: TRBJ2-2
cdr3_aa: CASSSGSNTGELFF

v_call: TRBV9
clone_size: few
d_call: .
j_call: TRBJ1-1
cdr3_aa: CASSAITGAEAFF

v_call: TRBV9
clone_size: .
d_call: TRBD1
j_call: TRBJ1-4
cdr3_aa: CASSVSETGYEKLFF

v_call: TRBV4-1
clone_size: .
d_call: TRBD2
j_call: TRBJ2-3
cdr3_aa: CASSRRSGSSTDTQYF

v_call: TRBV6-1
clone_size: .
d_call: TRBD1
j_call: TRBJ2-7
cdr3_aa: CASSIRGREQYF

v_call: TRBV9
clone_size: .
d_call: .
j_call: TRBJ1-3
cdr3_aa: CASSAYTDRYSGNTIYF

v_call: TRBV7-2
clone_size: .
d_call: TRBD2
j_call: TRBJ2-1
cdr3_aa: CASSLVGSGTSNEQFF

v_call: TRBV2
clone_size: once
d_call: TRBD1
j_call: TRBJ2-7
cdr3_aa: CASNPGQGDEQYF

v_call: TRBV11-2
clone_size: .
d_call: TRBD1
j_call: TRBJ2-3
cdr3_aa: CASRTPGQITDTQYF

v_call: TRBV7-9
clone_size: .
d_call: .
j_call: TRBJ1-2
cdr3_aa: CASSFPDGYTF

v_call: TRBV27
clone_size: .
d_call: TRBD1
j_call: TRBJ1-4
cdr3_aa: CASSFTRGLSEKLFF

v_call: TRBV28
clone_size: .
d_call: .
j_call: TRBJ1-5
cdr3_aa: CASSLVGNQPQHF

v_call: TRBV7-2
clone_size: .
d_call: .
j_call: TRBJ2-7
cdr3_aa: CASSLVASRYEQYF

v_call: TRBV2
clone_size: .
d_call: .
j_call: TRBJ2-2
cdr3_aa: CASTQRPNTGELFF

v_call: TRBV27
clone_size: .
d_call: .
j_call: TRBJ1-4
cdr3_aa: CASRTNRATNEKLFF

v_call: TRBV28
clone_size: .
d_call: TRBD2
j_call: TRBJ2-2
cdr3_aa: CASSFVLAGGTGELFF

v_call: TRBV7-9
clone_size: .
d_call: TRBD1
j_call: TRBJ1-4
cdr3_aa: CASSRDRGKLFF

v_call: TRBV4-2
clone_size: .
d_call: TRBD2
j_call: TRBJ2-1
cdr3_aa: CASSQGLAGEGEQFF

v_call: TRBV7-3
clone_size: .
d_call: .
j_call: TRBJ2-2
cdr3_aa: CASSSQPGTGELFF

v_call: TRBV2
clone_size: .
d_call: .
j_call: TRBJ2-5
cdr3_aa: CASSDILGGETQYF

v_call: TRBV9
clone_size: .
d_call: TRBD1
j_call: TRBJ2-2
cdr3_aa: CASSVGPGGITGELFF

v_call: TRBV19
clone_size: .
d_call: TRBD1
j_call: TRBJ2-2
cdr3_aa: CASSIPSGTGIGELFF

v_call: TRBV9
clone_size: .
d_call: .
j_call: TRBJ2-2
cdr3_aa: CASSVGRTSNTGELFF

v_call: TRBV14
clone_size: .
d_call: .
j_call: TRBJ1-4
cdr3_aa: CASSRGVTRLGEKLFF

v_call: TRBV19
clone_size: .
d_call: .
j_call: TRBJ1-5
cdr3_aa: CASVGGSHQPQHF

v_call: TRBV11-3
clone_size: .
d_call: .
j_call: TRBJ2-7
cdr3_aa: CASSQGLREQYF

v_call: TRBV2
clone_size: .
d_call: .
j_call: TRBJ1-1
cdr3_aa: CASSPDRHTEAFF

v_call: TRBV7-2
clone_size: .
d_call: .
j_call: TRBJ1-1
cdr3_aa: CASSFGGTGTEAFF

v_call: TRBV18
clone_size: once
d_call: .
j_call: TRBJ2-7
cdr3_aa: CASSPPSGATYEQYF

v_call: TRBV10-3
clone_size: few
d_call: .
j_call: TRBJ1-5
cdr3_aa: CAISESREWGQPQHF

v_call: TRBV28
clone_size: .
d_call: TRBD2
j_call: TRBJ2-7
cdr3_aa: CASSWGRGIYEQYF

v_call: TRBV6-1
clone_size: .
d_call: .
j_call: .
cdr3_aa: CASRATYSSSYEQYF

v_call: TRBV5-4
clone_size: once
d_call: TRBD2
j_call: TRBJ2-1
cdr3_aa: CASSTRSWLADNEQFF

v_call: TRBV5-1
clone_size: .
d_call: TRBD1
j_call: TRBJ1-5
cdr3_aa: CASSSTGINQPQHF

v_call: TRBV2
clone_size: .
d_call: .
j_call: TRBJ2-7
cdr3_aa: CASSARGVEQYF

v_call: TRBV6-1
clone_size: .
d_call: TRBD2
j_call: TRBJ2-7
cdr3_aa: CASSKGLAGAVGQYF

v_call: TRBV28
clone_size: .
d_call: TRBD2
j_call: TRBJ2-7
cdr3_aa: CASSSPSSGSRLYEQYF

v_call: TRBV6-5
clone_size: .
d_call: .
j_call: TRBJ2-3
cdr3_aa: CASSYQGPSTDTQYF

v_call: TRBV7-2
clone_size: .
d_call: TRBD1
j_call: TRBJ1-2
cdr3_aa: CASSPTGVTGYGYTF

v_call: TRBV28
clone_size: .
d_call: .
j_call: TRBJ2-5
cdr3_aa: CASSYRAPWTQYF

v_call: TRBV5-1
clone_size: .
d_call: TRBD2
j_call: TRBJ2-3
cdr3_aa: CASSLGKTSGGDTQYF

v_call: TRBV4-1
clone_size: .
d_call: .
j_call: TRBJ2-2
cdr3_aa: CASSQEEAAGELFF

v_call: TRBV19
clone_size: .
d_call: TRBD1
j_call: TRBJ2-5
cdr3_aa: CASSAYTGGRETQYF

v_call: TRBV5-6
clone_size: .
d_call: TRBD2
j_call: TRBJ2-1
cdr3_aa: CASSLTSGYNEQFF

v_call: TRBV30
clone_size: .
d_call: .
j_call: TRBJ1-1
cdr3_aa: CAWRKTLFAETEAFF

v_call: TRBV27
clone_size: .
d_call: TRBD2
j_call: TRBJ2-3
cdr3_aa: CASSLLAGVSTDTQYF

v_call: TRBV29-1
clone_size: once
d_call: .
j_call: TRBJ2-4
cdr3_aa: CSVAEWGAKNIQYF

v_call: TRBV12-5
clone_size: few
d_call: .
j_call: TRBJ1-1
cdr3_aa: CASGISVAERAFF

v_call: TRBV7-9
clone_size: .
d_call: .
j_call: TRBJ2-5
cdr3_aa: CASSLGGVETQYF

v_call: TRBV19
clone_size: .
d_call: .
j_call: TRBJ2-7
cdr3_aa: CASSIRQGRGAGAYEQYF

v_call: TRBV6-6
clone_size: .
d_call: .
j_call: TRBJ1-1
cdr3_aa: CASSPPEGLNTEAFF

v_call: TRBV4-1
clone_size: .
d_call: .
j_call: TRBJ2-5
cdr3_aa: CASSQARGSQETQYF

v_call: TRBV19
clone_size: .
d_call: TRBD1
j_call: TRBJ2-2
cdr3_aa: CASSPDRITGELFF